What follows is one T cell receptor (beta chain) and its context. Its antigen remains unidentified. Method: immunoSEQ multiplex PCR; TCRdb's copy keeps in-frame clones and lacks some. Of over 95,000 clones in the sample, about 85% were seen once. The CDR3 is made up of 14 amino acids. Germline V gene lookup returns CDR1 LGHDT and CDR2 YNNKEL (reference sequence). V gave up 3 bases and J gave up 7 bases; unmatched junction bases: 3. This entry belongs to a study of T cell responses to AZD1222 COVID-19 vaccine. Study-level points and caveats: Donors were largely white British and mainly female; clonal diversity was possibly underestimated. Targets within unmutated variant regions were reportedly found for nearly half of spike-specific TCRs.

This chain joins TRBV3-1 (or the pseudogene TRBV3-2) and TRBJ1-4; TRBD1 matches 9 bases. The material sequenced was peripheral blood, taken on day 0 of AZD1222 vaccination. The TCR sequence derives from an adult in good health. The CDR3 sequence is CASSHGTGSEKLFF. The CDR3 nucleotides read TGTGCCAGCAGCCACGGGACAGGGAGTGAAAAACTGTTTTTT.